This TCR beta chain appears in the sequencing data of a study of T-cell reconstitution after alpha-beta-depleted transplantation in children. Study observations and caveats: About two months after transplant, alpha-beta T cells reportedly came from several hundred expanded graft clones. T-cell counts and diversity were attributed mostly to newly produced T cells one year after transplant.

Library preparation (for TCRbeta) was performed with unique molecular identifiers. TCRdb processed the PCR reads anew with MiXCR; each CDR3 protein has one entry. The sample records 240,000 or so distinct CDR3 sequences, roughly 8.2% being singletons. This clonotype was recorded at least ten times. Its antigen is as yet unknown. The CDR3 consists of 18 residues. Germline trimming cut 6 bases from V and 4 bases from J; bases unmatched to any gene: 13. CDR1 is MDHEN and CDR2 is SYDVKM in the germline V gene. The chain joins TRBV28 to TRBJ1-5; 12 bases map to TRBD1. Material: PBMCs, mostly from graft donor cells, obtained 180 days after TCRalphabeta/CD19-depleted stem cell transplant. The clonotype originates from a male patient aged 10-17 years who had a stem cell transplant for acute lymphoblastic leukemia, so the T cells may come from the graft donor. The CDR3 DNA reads TGTGCCAGCAGCTACCACCTCGGGACAGGGGGCAAGAATCAGCCCCAGCATTTT. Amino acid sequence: CASSYHLGTGGKNQPQHF.